A selection of T cell receptor beta chains follows, all from one sample in a study of regulatory and conventional T cells in RAG deficiency. The method was immunoSEQ multiplex PCR; TCRdb's version includes in-frame clones alone and lacks a portion of them. The data contain approximately 21,000 clones, 95% to 96% of them singletons. The sample also formed part of further work on regulatory T cells.

The sequencing input was CD25- CD4+ T cells sorted from blood. The receptors were sampled from a human donor in good health. The CDR3 runs from the conserved cysteine through the conserved F or W. Each record gives: J gene, V gene, D gene, clone size, CDR3 protein, CDR3 DNA. The D gene is left open where the match is weak. The size of a clone is reported for some rows only, either as once, few or many, or as a class for expanded clones.

>TRBJ1-2|TRBV28|TRBD1|.
CASSGDVGQALQRYGYTF
TGTGCCAGCAGTGGGGATGTCGGACAGGCGCTTCAACGCTATGGCTACACCTTC
>TRBJ2-2|TRBV19|.|.
CASSPRVNTGELFF
TGTGCCAGTAGTCCCAGGGTTAACACCGGGGAGCTGTTTTTT
>TRBJ2-3|TRBV2|.|.
CASSERGSGDKLTDTQYF
TGTGCCAGCAGTGAAAGAGGGTCTGGGGACAAACTCACAGATACGCAGTATTTT
>TRBJ2-1|TRBV19|.|.
CASSAYRETYNEQFF
TGTGCCAGTAGTGCTTACAGGGAAACCTACAATGAGCAGTTCTTC
>TRBJ1-1|TRBV7-2|.|.
CASSLERDWMNTEAFF
TGTGCCAGCAGCTTAGAGAGGGATTGGATGAACACTGAAGCTTTCTTT
>TRBJ1-2|TRBV10-1|.|.
CASSRQGSYGYTF
TGCGCCAGCAGCAGGCAGGGCAGCTATGGCTACACCTTC
>TRBJ1-2|TRBV2|.|.
CASILGKGEYGYTF
TGTGCCAGCATTCTGGGTAAAGGGGAATATGGCTACACCTTC
>TRBJ1-6|TRBV18|TRBD1|.
CASSPGQGNSPLHF
TGTGCCAGCTCACCGGGACAGGGAAACTCACCCCTCCACTTT
>TRBJ1-2|TRBV6-1|.|.
CASSEAMGGDNNYGYTF
TGTGCCAGCAGTGAAGCGATGGGGGGGGATAATAACTATGGCTACACCTTC
>TRBJ2-1|TRBV7-8|TRBD2|.
CASSLSRTSGGAVEQFF
TGTGCCAGCAGCTTAAGCCGGACTAGCGGGGGGGCCGTTGAGCAGTTCTTC
>TRBJ1-2|TRBV29-1|.|.
CSVLPQGSTYGYTF
TGCAGCGTCCTTCCCCAGGGATCCACCTATGGCTACACCTTC
>TRBJ1-1|TRBV9|TRBD1|.
CASSEGTGLSNTEAFF
TGTGCCAGCAGCGAGGGGACAGGGCTCTCTAACACTGAAGCTTTCTTT
>TRBJ1-1|TRBV5-1|.|.
CASSPRGDTEAFF
TGCGCCAGCAGCCCTCGGGGAGACACTGAAGCTTTCTTT
>TRBJ2-2|TRBV7-8|.|once
CASSLAEGTNTGELFF
TGTGCCAGCAGCTTAGCGGAGGGGACGAACACCGGGGAGCTGTTTTTT
>TRBJ1-2|TRBV6-5|TRBD1|.
CASSPDRVQGYTF
TGTGCCAGCAGTCCCGACAGGGTTCAAGGCTACACCTTC
>TRBJ2-3|TRBV2|.|.
CATEVRNTQYF
TGTGCCACGGAAGTGAGGAATACGCAGTATTTT
>TRBJ2-7|TRBV5-4|TRBD1|.
CASSLVNRGVYEQYF
TGTGCCAGCAGCTTGGTCAACAGGGGGGTCTACGAGCAGTACTTC
>TRBJ2-3|TRBV2|TRBD2|.
CASTETSGGTRTQYF
TGTGCCAGCACCGAAACTAGCGGGGGGACGCGTACGCAGTATTTT
>TRBJ1-2|TRBV13|TRBD1|.
CASSRRQGAIYGYTF
TGTGCCAGCAGCCGGCGACAGGGGGCTATCTATGGCTACACCTTC
>TRBJ1-1|TRBV2|TRBD1|.
CASTPYETGANTEAFF
TGTGCCAGCACGCCCTACGAGACAGGGGCGAACACTGAAGCTTTCTTT
>TRBJ1-1|TRBV7-3|.|.
CASSFGGGHTEAFF
TGTGCCAGCAGCTTCGGGGGGGGCCACACTGAAGCTTTCTTT
>TRBJ2-1|TRBV7-2|TRBD2|.
CASSYEGRDEQFF
TGTGCCAGCAGCTACGAAGGGAGGGATGAGCAGTTCTTC
>TRBJ2-1|TRBV18|.|.
CASSPALFVQGAIF
TGTGCCAGCTCACCAGCGCTCTTTGTGCAAGGGGCGATCTTC
>TRBJ1-1|TRBV27|.|.
CASSLGLNTEAFF
TGTGCCAGCAGTTTGGGCCTGAACACTGAAGCTTTCTTT
>TRBJ2-2|TRBV4-2|TRBD1|.
CASSRIDRANTGELFF
TGTGCCAGCAGCCGAATCGACAGGGCGAACACCGGGGAGCTGTTTTTT
>TRBJ2-2|TRBV9|.|.
CASSGVGHPNTGELFF
TGTGCCAGCAGCGGGGTTGGACACCCGAACACCGGGGAGCTGTTTTTT
>TRBJ2-5|TRBV10-2|TRBD2|once
CASTPQAGYQETQYF
TGCGCGAGCACCCCCCAAGCGGGATACCAAGAGACCCAGTACTTC